These 24 T cell receptor beta chains originate from one sample sequenced in a study of blood T cell repertoires in COVID-19. Method: immunoSEQ multiplex PCR; TCRdb's copy keeps in-frame clones and lacks some. The data show about 340,000 clones, with roughly 90% seen just once and roughly 20% held by the top ten. Sequenced input: PBMCs or T cells enriched from blood (not recorded which). Source of these receptors: a woman in her 30s who had recovered from COVID-19.

The chain uses TRBV7-2 and TRBJ1-3, with D possibly being TRBD1 (5 bases). V dropped 3 bases and J dropped 0 bases, with 9 bases sitting between them. Germline V gives CDR1 SGHTA, CDR2 FQGNSA. The CDR3 totals 15 residues. The CDR3 spells CASSFGGPSGNTIYF. CDR3 DNA sequence: TGTGCCAGCAGCTTCGGGGGACCCTCTGGAAACACCATATATTTT. The full variable domain, rest sourced from reference TRBV7-2 and TRBJ1-3, is GAGVSQSPSNKVTEKGKDVELRCDPISGHTALYWYRQSLGQGLEFLIYFQGNSAPDKSGLPSDRFSAERTGGSVSTLTIQRTQQEDSAVYLCASSFGGPSGNTIYFGEGSWLTVV.

The J gene is TRBJ1-2, the V gene TRBV4-3; TRBD1 matches at 7 bases. Germline loops: CDR1 LGHNA, CDR2 YSLEER. The V segment lost 0 bases and the J segment 8 bases; nucleotides outside the gene matches: 6. The CDR3 spans 14 residues. The CDR3 DNA reads as TGCGCCAGCAGCCAAGACGGACAGGCGAGAGGCTACACCTTC. Protein sequence: CASSQDGQARGYTF.

The chain combines TRBV9 with TRBJ1-2; D is unclear. Per germline, CDR1 SGDLS and CDR2 YYNGEE. The CDR3 runs 14 residues. Trimming cost V 4 bases and J 4 bases, with 14 bases left between them. The CDR3 loop is CASSPAGGGYGYTF. The CDR3 DNA reads as TGTGCCAGCAGCCCAGCCGGAGGAGGCTATGGCTACACCTTC. Complete variable domain (other parts from reference TRBV9 and TRBJ1-2): DSGVTQTPKHLITATGQRVTLRCSPRSGDLSVYWYQQSLDQGLQFLIQYYNGEERAKGNILERFSAQQFPDLHSELNLSSLELGDSALYFCASSPAGGGYGYTFGSGTRLTVV.

Worth noting for this clone: The junction differs from germline at one of its ends, possibly a read error. The CDR3 is CASSQGVAGLVFNEQFF. CDR3 in DNA: TGTGCCAGCAGTCAAGGGGTGGCGGGACTAGTCTTTAATGAGCAGTTCTTC. The chain couples TRBV3-1 (or the pseudogene TRBV3-2) to TRBJ2-1; TRBD2 agrees at 8 bases. The CDR3 covers 17 residues. CDR1 LGHDT and CDR2 YNNKEL come from the germline V gene (reference sequence).

The gene calls are TRBV6-2 or TRBV6-3 and TRBJ1-5; 7 bases map to TRBD1. This CDR3 is built from 14 residues. V lost 6 bases and J lost 6; bases outside the gene matches: 8. The V gene's germline CDR1 is MNHEY and CDR2 SVGEGT. This CDR3 reads CASRPHRGSQPQHF. The CDR3 DNA sequence: TGTGCCAGCAGACCTCACAGGGGTAGTCAGCCCCAGCATTTT.

The CDR3 nucleotides read TGTGCCAGCCGGACAGCGGGGGGATCCTACGAGCAGTACTTC. Residues: CASRTAGGSYEQYF. V gene TRBV5-5 combines with J gene TRBJ2-7, with TRBD2 identical over 9 bases. With 7 bases clipped from V and 1 base from J, the junction kept 6 bases outside the gene matches. The CDR3 spans 14 residues. Per the germline V gene, CDR1 is SGHKS and CDR2 is YYEKEE (reference sequence). The entire variable domain, with the rest obtained from reference TRBV5-5 and TRBJ2-7, is as follows: DAGVTQSPTHLIKTRGQQVTLRCSPISGHKSVSWYQQVLGQGPQFIFQYYEKEERGRGNFPDRFSARQFPNYSSELNVNALLLGDSALYLCASRTAGGSYEQYFGPGTRLTVT.

The chain links TRBV19 to TRBJ2-3; unclear D gene. V lost 5 bases to trimming and J lost 2 bases, with 17 bases between them. CDR1 and CDR2 from the germline V gene are LNHDA and SQIVND (reference sequence). This CDR3 spans 16 amino acids. The CDR3, as DNA: TGTGCCAGTAGTGTTCCTTCCTCTAGTGACACAGATACGCAGTATTTT. This encodes CASSVPSSSDTDTQYF.

This clone showed up just once. This same CDR3 is encoded by further DNA sequences in the sample. The CDR3 protein is CASSLGGGSNYGYTF. Written as DNA, the CDR3 is TGTGCCAGCAGCTTAGGTGGGGGGAGTAACTATGGCTACACCTTC. J is TRBJ1-2 and V is TRBV7-2; the D gene is possibly TRBD1 (5 bases). The CDR3 has 15 amino acids. In germline, CDR1 is SGHTA, CDR2 FQGNSA. V lost 1 base, J lost 1 base, and 10 bases lay in between.

CDR3 sequence (DNA): TGTGCCAGCAGCCAGCGCACCTCCTACGAGCAGTACTTC. Translation: CASSQRTSYEQYF. The rearrangement uses TRBV5-5 and TRBJ2-7, with unresolved D. Germline V gene lookup returns CDR1 SGHKS and CDR2 YYEKEE (reference sequence). The CDR3 sequence is 13 residues long. V lost 4 bases and J 0 bases, leaving 8 bases between the germline ends.

The chain combines TRBV28 with TRBJ1-2; D call uncertain. Germline-derived CDR1 and CDR2 are MDHEN and SYDVKM. The V end lost 3 bases, the J end lost 8 bases, and 10 bases lay between the germline ends. This CDR3 spans 12 amino acids. CDR3: CASSFLKSGYTF. In DNA form, the CDR3 reads TGTGCCAGCAGTTTCCTTAAGAGCGGCTACACCTTC.

This chain links TRBV7-2 with TRBJ2-7; tentative D call: TRBD2 (6 bases). V lost 0 bases and J lost 5, with 11 bases in between. The CDR3 is 14 amino acids. The germline V gene encodes CDR1 SGHTA and CDR2 FQGNSA. In DNA form, the CDR3 reads TGTGCCAGCAGCTTAGCGGGAGGAAGTAACGAGCAGTACTTC. Residues: CASSLAGGSNEQYF.

This chain joins TRBV6-2 or TRBV6-3 and TRBJ2-3; D is possibly TRBD1 (5 bases). The V end lost 7 bases, the J end lost 5 bases, and 16 bases lay between the germline ends. CDR1 MNHEY and CDR2 SVGEGT come from the germline V gene. The CDR3 contains 14 residues. The CDR3: CASTPGAYRDTQYF. As DNA, the CDR3 is TGTGCCAGCACCCCTGGGGCTTACAGAGATACGCAGTATTTT.

J is TRBJ2-3 and V is TRBV15; 7 bases match TRBD2. The J segment lost 6 bases and the V segment lost 5 bases, leaving 11 bases of the junction unmatched. The CDR3 sequence is 15 residues long. Germline CDR1 is LNHNV and CDR2 is YYDKDF (reference sequence). The CDR3 is CATSGGGIGYDTQYF. Written as DNA, the CDR3 is TGTGCCACCAGCGGGGGAGGGATCGGGTATGATACGCAGTATTTT. Full variable domain (rest looked up from reference TRBV15 and TRBJ2-3): DAMVIQNPRYQVTQFGKPVTLSCSQTLNHNVMYWYQQKSSQAPKLLFHYYDKDFNNEADTPDNFQSRRPNTSFCFLDIRSPGLGDTAMYLCATSGGGIGYDTQYFGPGTRLTVL.

This chain joins TRBV18 and TRBJ1-1, with 10 bases matching TRBD1. Per the germline V gene, CDR1 is KGHSH and CDR2 is LQKENI. With V trimmed by 6 bases and J by 10 bases, 14 bases remained unmatched. This CDR3 has 15 amino acids. The CDR3: CASSQTDRGHISAFF. The CDR3 DNA sequence: TGTGCCAGCTCCCAAACTGACAGGGGGCACATCTCAGCTTTCTTT.

V usage is TRBV29-1 and J usage is TRBJ1-2; D gene unclear. The CDR3 consists of 11 residues. From germline, CDR1 is SQVTM and CDR2 ANQGSEA. V was cut by 3 bases and J by 2 bases, with 4 bases left in between. The DNA for the CDR3 is TGCAGCGTTGATTTAAACTATGGCTACACCTTC. The encoded protein is CSVDLNYGYTF.

This clone appeared a few times. Here the CDR3 reads CASSYGFGYEQYF. DNA for the CDR3: TGTGCCAGCAGTTACGGATTCGGGTACGAGCAGTACTTC. This chain uses TRBV27 with TRBJ2-7; the D is unclear. The germline V gene has CDR1 MNHEY and CDR2 SMNVEV (reference sequence). The CDR3 length is 13 residues. The V and J ends lost 4 bases and 4 bases respectively, with 11 bases between them.

The chain links TRBV14 to TRBJ1-1; D perhaps matches TRBD1 (5 bases). The CDR3 length is 12 residues. Trimming removed 4 bases at V and 6 bases at J, with 9 bases between. CDR1 is SGHDN and CDR2 is FVKESK in the germline V gene. The CDR3 loop is CASSRWGAEAFF. DNA of the CDR3: TGTGCCAGCAGCCGCTGGGGCGCTGAAGCTTTCTTT.

The chain has TRBV3-1 (or the pseudogene TRBV3-2) and TRBJ1-1; D unclear. Germline CDR1 LGHDT, CDR2 YNNKEL (reference sequence). The CDR3 totals 14 residues. Trimming stripped 6 bases from V and 4 bases from J, with 15 bases between. CDR3 sequence reads: CASRHSRWVTEAFF. CDR3 nucleotides: TGTGCCAGCAGGCATTCCAGGTGGGTCACTGAAGCTTTCTTT.

The CDR3 protein is CASSPRQAHTEAFF. The DNA for the CDR3 is TGTGCCAGCTCACCACGCCAGGCCCACACTGAAGCTTTCTTT. The rearrangement uses TRBV18 and TRBJ1-1, with D hard to call. Germline CDR1 reads KGHSH; CDR2 reads LQKENI. Trimming took off 1 base at V and 3 bases at J, with 9 bases between the two ends. CDR3 length equals 14 residues.

This chain joins TRBV29-1 and TRBJ1-2; 8 nucleotides agree with TRBD1. The CDR3 sequence is 14 residues long. In germline, CDR1 is SQVTM, CDR2 ANQGSEA. Unmatched junction bases numbered 12, after V lost 8 bases and J lost 4 bases. CDR3 amino acids: CSLDAYGTGYGYTF. The CDR3 DNA sequence: TGCAGCCTGGACGCGTACGGGACAGGCTATGGCTACACCTTC.

This sequence joins TRBV7-2 and TRBJ2-7; TRBD1 is a possible D gene (6 bases). The CDR3 contains 14 residues. The ends were cut back, 2 bases at V and 2 bases at J, with 10 bases in the middle. From germline, CDR1 is SGHTA and CDR2 FQGNSA. CDR3 nucleotides: TGTGCCAGCAGCTTAACAGGGCAAACCTACGAGCAGTACTTC. This codes for CASSLTGQTYEQYF.

In its sample, this clone was seen once. The gene calls are TRBV7-9 and TRBJ1-2; possible D gene TRBD1, 6 bases. The CDR3 is 14 amino acids. Germline V gives CDR1 SEHNR, CDR2 FQNEAQ (reference sequence). Trimming pared 7 bases from V and 7 bases from J, leaving 19 bases between. CDR3 residues: CASTTPGGASGYTF. CDR3 coding DNA: TGTGCCAGCACCACTCCGGGGGGGGCCAGTGGCTACACCTTC.

The chain recombines TRBV19 with TRBJ2-1; 11 bases are a match to TRBD2. The trim removed 3 bases at V and 2 bases at J, leaving 9 bases unmatched. This CDR3 has 18 residues. CDR1 and CDR2 (germline): LNHDA, SQIVND (reference sequence). CDR3: CASSIKGTTSGTYNEQFF. The CDR3 region has the DNA TGTGCCAGTAGTATCAAGGGGACGACTAGCGGGACCTACAATGAGCAGTTCTTC.

The chain uses TRBV7-2 and TRBJ2-5; D gene ambiguous. Trimming shortened V by 5 bases and J by 5 bases, and 9 bases separated the two germline ends. Germline values: CDR1 SGHTA, CDR2 FQGNSA. The CDR3 totals 12 residues. The CDR3 region is CASSANRETQYF. For the CDR3, the DNA is TGTGCCAGCAGCGCAAACCGGGAGACCCAGTACTTC.